The sample holds a few counts of the clone carrying this TCR beta chain. Its antigen remains unknown. This record comes from a study of beta chain features in type 1 diabetes. The V gene's germline CDR1 is MGHDK and CDR2 SYGVNS. This CDR3 is 14 amino acids long. The V end lost 2 bases, the J end lost 6 bases, and 14 bases lay between the germline ends. Expressed TCRB transcripts were sequenced after all isolated RNA was converted to cDNA. Data came from immunoSEQ multiplex PCR; TCRdb stores just in-frame clones and leaves some out. This sample has more than 100,000 clones, with 28% found just once. Whole-study results and caveats: Healthy donors had naive, central memory and Treg TCRB repertoires that appeared less similar than those seen among patients. There was a possibility that cDNA sequencing over-represented cells with high TCR expression. Shortening that was moderate but significant affected the TCRB CDR3s of Type 1 diabetes patients in all four CD4+ subsets.

The V and J genes are TRBV25-1 and TRBJ2-7, with D maybe TRBD1 (5 bases). The specimen sequenced was central memory CD4+ T cells from blood. This clonotype was obtained from a woman between 18 and 30 years old with type 1 diabetes. For the CDR3, the DNA is TGTGCCAGCAGTGAAAATAGGGGATTCGGCGAGCAGTACTTC. Translated: CASSENRGFGEQYF.